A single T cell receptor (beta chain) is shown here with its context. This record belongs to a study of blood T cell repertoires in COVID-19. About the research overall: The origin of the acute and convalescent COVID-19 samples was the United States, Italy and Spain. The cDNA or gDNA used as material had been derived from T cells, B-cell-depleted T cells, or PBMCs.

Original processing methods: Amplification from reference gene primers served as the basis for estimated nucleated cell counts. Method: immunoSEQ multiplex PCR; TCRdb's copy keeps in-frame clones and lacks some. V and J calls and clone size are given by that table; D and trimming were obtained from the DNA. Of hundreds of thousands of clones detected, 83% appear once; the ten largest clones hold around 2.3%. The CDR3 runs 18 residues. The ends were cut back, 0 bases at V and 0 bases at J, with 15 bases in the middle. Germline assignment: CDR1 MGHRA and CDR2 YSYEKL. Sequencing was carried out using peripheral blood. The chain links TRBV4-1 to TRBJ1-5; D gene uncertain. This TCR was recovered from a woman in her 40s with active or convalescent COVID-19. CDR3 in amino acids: CASSQEAEAFYSNQPQHF. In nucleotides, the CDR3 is TGCGCCAGCAGCCAAGAAGCAGAGGCCTTCTATAGCAATCAGCCCCAGCATTTT.